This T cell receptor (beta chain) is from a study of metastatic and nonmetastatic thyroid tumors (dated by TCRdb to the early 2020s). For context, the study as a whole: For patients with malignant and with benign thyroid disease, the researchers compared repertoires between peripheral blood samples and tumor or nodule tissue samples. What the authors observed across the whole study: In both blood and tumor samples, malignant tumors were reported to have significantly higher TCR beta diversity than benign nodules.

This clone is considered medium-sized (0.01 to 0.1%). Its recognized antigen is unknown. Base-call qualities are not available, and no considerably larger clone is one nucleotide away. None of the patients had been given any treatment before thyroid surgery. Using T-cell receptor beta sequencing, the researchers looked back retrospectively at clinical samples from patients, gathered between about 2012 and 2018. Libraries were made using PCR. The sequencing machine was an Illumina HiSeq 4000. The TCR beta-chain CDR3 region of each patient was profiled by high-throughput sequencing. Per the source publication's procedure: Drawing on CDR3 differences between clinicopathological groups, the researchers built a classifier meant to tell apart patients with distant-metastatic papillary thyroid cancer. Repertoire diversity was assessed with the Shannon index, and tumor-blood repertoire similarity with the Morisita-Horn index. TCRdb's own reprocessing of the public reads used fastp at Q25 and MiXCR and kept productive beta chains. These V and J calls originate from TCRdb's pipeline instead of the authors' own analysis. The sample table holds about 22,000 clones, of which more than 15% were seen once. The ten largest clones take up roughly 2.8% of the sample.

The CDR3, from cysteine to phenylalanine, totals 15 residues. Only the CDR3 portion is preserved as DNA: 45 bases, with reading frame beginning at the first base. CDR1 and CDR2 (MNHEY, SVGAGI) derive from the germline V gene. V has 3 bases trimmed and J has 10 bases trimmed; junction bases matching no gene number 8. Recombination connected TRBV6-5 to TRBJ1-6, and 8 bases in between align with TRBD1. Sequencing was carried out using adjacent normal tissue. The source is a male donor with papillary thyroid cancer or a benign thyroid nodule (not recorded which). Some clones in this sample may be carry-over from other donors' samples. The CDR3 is CASSYGRQGRSPLHF. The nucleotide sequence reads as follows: TGTGCCAGCAGTTATGGAAGACAGGGGAGGTCACCCCTCCACTTT.